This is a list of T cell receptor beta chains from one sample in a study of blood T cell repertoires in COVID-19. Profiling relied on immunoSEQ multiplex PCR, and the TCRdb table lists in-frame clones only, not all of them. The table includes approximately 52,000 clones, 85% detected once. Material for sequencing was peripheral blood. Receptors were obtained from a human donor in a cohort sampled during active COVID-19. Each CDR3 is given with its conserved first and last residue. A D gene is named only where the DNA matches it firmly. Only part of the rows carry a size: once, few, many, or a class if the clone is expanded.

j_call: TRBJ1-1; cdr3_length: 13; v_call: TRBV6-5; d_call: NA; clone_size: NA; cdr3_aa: CASSYSGRDEAFF; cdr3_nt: TGTGCCAGCAGTTACTCTGGCAGGGATGAAGCTTTCTTT
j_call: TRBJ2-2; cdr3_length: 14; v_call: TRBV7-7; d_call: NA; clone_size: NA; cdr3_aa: CASSFGRGTGELFF; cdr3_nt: TGTGCCAGCAGCTTCGGAAGGGGCACCGGGGAGCTGTTTTTT
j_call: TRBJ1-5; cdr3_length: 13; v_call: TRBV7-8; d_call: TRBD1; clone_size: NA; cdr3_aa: CASSRDRDQPQHF; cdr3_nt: TGTGCCAGCAGCCGGGACAGGGATCAGCCCCAGCATTTT
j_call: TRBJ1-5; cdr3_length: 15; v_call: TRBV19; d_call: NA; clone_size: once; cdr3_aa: CASSDIPNSNQPQHF; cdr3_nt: TGTGCCTCCTCGGACATCCCTAATAGCAATCAGCCCCAGCATTTT
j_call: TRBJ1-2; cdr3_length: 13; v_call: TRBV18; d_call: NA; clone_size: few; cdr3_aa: CASSPSQDYGYTF; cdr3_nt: TGTGCCAGCTCACCTTCACAGGACTATGGCTACACCTTC
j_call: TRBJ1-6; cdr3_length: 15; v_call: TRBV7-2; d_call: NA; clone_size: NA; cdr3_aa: CASSLLAGARSPLHF; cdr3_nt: TGTGCCAGCAGCTTATTGGCAGGCGCCAGGTCACCCCTCCACTTT
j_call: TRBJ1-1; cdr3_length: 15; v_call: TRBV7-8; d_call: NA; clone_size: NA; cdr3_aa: CASSLARVAVTEAFF; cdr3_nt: TGTGCCAGCAGCTTAGCGAGGGTTGCGGTCACTGAAGCTTTCTTT
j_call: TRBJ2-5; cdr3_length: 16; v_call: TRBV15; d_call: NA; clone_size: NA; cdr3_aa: CATSRENDRLKETQYF; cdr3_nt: TGTGCCACCAGCAGAGAAAACGACAGGCTCAAAGAGACCCAGTACTTC
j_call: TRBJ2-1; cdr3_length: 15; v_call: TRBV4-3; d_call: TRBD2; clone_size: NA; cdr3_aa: CASSLSGRAGNEQFF; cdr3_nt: TGCGCCAGCAGCCTCTCCGGGAGGGCCGGAAATGAGCAGTTCTTC
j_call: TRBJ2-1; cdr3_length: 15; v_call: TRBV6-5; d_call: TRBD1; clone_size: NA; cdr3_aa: CASTEIGQGLSEQFF; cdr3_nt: TGTGCCAGCACCGAGATAGGACAGGGGTTGAGTGAGCAGTTCTTC
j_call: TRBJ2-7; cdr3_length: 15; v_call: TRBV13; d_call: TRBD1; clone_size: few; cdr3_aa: CASSLSGTGTYEQYF; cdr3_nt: TGTGCCAGCAGCCTGTCCGGGACAGGGACCTACGAGCAGTACTTC
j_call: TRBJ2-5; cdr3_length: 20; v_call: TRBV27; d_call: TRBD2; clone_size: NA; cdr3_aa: CASSSLKPTGSTSGQETQYF; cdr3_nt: TGTGCCAGCAGTTCCCTAAAGCCGACAGGGTCGACTAGCGGTCAAGAGACCCAGTACTTC
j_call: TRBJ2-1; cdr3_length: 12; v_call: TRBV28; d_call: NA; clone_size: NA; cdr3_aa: CASGWHRNEQFF; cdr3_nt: TGTGCCAGCGGTTGGCATCGAAATGAGCAGTTCTTC
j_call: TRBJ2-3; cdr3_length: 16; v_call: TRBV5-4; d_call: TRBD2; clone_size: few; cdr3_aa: CASSSRTSGNTDTQYF; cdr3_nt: TGTGCCAGCAGCTCCCGGACTAGCGGGAACACAGATACGCAGTATTTT
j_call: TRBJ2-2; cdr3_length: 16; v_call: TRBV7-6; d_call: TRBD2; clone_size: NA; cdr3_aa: CASSFRTSGDTGELFF; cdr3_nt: TGTGCCAGCAGCTTCCGGACTAGCGGGGACACCGGGGAGCTGTTTTTT
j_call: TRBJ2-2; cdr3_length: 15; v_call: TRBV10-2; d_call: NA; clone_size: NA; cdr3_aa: CASRVRLQEGGELFF; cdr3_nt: TGCGCCAGCAGAGTCCGCTTACAGGAGGGCGGGGAGCTGTTTTTT
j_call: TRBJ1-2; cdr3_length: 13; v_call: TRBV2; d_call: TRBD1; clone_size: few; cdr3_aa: CASSERTGFRYTF; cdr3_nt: TGTGCCAGCAGTGAACGGACAGGGTTTCGCTACACCTTC
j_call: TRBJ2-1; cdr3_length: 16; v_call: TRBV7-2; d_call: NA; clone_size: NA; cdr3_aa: CASTPFSGSVQNEQFF; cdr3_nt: TGTGCCAGCACCCCCTTTTCGGGGTCTGTGCAGAATGAGCAGTTCTTC
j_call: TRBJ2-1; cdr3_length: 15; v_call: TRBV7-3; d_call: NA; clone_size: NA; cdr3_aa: CASSSQGYSYNEQFF; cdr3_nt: TGTGCCAGCAGCTCCCAGGGATACTCCTACAATGAGCAGTTCTTC
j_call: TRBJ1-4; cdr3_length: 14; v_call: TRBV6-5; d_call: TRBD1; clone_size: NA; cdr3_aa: CASKLDRVNEKLFF; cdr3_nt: TGTGCCAGCAAGCTGGACAGGGTTAATGAAAAACTGTTTTTT
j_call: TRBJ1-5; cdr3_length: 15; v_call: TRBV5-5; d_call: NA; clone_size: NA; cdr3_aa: CASSLQGMGNQPQHF; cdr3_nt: TGTGCCAGCAGCTTACAGGGAATGGGCAATCAGCCCCAGCATTTT
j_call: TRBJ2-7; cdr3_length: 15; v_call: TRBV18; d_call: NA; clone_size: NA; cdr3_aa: CASSPPPGHSYEQYF; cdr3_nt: TGTGCCAGCTCACCCCCCCCGGGACATTCGTACGAGCAGTACTTC
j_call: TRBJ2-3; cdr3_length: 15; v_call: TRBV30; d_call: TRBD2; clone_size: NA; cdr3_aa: CAGGVGGSGTDTQYF; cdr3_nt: TGTGCCGGAGGGGTTGGCGGGAGTGGCACAGATACGCAGTATTTT
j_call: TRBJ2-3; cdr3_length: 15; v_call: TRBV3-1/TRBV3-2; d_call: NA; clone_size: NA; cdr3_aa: CASSQGTTVGDTQYF; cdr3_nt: TGTGCCAGCAGCCAAGGGACTACCGTCGGAGATACGCAGTATTTT
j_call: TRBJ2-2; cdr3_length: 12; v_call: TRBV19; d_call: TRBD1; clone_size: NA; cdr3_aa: CAVNRGTGELFF; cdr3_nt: TGTGCCGTAAACAGGGGCACCGGGGAGCTGTTTTTT
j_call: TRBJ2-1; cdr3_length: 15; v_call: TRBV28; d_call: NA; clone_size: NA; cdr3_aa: CASSLIAGTYNEQFF; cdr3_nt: TGTGCCAGCAGCCTCATTGCAGGGACTTACAATGAGCAGTTCTTC
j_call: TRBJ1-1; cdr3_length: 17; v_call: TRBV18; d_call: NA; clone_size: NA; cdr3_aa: CASSPGSAGYKNTEAFF; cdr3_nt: TGTGCCAGCTCACCAGGGTCGGCAGGCTACAAGAACACTGAAGCTTTCTTT
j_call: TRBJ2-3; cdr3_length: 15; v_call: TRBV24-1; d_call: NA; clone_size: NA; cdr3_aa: CATSELFGSTDTQYF; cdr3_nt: TGTGCCACCAGTGAGCTCTTCGGGAGCACAGATACGCAGTATTTT
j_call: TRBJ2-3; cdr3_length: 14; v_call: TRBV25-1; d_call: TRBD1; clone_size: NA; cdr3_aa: CASSDRGHTDTQYF; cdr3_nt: TGTGCCAGCAGTGACAGGGGGCATACAGATACGCAGTATTTT
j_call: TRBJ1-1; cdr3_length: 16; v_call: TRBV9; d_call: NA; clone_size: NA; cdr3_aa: CASSPRGARVNTEAFF; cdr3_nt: TGTGCCAGCAGCCCCCGGGGGGCGCGGGTGAACACTGAAGCTTTCTTT
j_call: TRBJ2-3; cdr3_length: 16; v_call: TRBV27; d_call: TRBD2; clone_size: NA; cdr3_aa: CASSPNSGIGTDTQYF; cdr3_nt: TGTGCCAGCAGTCCCAATAGCGGGATAGGCACAGATACGCAGTATTTT
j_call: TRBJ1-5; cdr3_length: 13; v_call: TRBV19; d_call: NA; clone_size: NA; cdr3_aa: CASSIGSWQPQHF; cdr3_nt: TGTGCCAGTAGTATAGGGAGCTGGCAGCCCCAGCATTTT
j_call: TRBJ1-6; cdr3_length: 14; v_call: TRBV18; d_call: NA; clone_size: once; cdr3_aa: CASSPDTRNSPLHF; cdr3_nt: TGTGCCAGCTCACCCGACACCCGTAATTCACCCCTCCACTTT
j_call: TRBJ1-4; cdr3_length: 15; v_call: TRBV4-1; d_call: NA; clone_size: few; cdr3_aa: CASSRFTGIYEKLFF; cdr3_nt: TGCGCCAGCAGCCGCTTCACAGGGATCTATGAAAAACTGTTTTTT
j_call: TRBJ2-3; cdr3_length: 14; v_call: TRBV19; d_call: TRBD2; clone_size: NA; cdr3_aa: CASAPGRAPDTQYF; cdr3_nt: TGTGCCAGTGCCCCCGGGAGGGCCCCAGATACGCAGTATTTT
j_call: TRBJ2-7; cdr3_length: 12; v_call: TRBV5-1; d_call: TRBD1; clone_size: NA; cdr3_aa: CASWDRGHEQYF; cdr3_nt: TGCGCCAGCTGGGACAGGGGCCACGAGCAGTACTTC
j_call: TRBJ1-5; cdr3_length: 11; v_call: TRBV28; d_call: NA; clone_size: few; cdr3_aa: CASSFNQPQHF; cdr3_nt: TGTGCCAGCAGCTTCAATCAGCCCCAGCATTTT
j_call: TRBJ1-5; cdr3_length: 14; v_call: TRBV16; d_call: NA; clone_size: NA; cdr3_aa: CASSKSGGNQPQHF; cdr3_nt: TGTGCCAGCAGCAAGTCGGGGGGAAATCAGCCCCAGCATTTT
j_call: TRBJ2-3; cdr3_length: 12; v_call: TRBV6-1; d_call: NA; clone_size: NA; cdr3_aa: CASSDGGATQYF; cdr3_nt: TGTGCCAGCAGTGATGGCGGGGCTACGCAGTATTTT
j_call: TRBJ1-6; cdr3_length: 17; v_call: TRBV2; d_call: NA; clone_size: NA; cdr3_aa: CASSESRGSSYNSPLHF; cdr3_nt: TGTGCCAGCAGTGAGTCTCGGGGGAGCTCCTATAATTCACCCCTCCACTTT
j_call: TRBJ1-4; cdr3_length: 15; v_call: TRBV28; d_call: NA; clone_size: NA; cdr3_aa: CASRGGGFTNEKLFF; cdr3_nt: TGTGCCAGCAGGGGAGGGGGGTTTACTAATGAAAAACTGTTTTTT
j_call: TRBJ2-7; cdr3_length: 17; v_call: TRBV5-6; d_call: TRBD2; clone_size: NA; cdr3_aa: CASSPGGIAGVFYEQYF; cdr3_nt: TGTGCCAGCAGCCCGGGGGGAATAGCGGGAGTTTTTTACGAGCAGTACTTC
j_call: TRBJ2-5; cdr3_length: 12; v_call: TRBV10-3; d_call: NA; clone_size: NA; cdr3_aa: CAISAHGETQYF; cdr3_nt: TGTGCCATCAGTGCGCACGGAGAGACCCAGTACTTC
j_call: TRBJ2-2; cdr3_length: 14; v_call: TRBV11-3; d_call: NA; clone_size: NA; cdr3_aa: CASSFSGIGGELFF; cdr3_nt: TGTGCCAGCAGCTTCTCGGGGATTGGCGGGGAGCTGTTTTTT
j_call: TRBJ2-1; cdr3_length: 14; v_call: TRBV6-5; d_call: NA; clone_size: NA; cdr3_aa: CASRQAGSYNEQFF; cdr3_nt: TGTGCCAGCCGACAGGCCGGCTCCTACAATGAGCAGTTCTTC
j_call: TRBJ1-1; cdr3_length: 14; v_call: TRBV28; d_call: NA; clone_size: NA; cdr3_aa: CASSYQGMNTEAFF; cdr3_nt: TGTGCCAGCAGTTACCAGGGAATGAACACTGAAGCTTTCTTT
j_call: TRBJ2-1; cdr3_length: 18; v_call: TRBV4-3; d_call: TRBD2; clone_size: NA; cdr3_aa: CASSQGVSGRAGYNEQFF; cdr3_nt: TGCGCCAGCAGCCAAGGGGTTAGCGGGAGGGCCGGTTACAATGAGCAGTTCTTC
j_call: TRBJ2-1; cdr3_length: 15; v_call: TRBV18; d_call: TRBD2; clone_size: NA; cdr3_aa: CASSPRLAGVPEQFF; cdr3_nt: TGTGCCAGCTCACCCCGACTAGCGGGAGTTCCTGAGCAGTTCTTC
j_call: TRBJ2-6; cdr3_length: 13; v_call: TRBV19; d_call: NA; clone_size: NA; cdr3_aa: CASKGDGANVLTF; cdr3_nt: TGTGCCAGTAAGGGGGACGGGGCCAACGTCCTGACTTTC
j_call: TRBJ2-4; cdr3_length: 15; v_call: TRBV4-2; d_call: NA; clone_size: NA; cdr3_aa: CASSQGLAPQNIQYF; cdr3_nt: TGTGCCAGCAGCCAAGGGCTAGCGCCCCAAAACATTCAGTACTTC
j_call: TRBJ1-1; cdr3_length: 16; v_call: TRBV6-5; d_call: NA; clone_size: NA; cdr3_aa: CASSYPRGGKSVEAFF; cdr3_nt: TGTGCCAGCAGTTACCCCCGGGGGGGAAAATCTGTTGAAGCTTTCTTT
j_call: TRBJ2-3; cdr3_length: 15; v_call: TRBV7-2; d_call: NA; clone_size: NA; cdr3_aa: CASSLALVGTDTQYF; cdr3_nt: TGTGCCAGCAGCTTAGCCCTAGTTGGCACAGATACGCAGTATTTT
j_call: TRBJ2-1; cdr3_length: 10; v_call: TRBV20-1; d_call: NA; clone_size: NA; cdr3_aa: CSASGRKQFF; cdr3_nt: TGCAGTGCTAGCGGGAGAAAGCAGTTCTTC
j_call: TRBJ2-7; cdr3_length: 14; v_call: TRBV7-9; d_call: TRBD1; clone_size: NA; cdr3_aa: CASSLTGASYEQYF; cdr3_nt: TGTGCCAGCAGCTTGACAGGGGCGAGTTACGAGCAGTACTTC
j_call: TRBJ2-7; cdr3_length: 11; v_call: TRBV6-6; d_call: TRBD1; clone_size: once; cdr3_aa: CASSRGLEQYF; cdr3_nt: TGTGCCAGCAGCAGGGGGCTCGAGCAGTACTTC